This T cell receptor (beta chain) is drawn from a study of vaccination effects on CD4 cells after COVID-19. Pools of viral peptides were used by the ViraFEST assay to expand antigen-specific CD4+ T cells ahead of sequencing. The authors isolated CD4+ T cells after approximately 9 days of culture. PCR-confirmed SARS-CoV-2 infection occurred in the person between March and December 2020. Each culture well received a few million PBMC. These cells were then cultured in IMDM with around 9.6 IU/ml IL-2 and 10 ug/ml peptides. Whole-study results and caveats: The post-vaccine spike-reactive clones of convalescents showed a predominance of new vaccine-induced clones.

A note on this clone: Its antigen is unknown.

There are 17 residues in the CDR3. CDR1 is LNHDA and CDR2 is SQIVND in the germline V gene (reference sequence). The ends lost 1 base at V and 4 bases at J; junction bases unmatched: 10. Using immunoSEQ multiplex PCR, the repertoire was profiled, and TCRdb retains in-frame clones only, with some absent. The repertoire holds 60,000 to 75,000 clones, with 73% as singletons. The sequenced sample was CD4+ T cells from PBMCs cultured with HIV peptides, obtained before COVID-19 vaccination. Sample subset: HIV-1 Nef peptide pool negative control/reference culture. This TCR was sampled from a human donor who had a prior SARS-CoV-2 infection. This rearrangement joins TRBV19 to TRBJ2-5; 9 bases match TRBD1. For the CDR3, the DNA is TGTGCCAGTAGTATAGCACCGGGACAGGGCTATGTAGAGACCCAGTACTTC. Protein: CASSIAPGQGYVETQYF.